A single sample is the source of the 29 T cell receptor beta chains below, sequenced in a study of CD8 T cells in ankylosing spondylitis. The study's findings and limits: Several highly homologous variants made up a TCR beta motif, and this motif appeared characteristic of ankylosing spondylitis blood.

Antigens for these TCRs are unknown. TCRdb itself ran the 5' RACE reads through MiXCR, one entry per CDR3 protein. The sample has 700,000 or so distinct CDR3 sequences, 15% to 20% seen once; the top ten hold roughly a fifth. The sequencing input was blood, either unsorted or a sorted T cell fraction (not recorded which). The receptors were sampled from a male donor with ankylosing spondylitis.

This clonotype showed up just a few times. The genes are TRBV7-9 and TRBJ2-7, with a tentative D call TRBD1 (5 bases). V was cut by 1 base and J by 4 bases, with 14 bases left in between. This CDR3 has 15 amino acids. The germline CDR1 and CDR2 sequences are SEHNR and FQNEAQ (reference sequence). The CDR3: CASSLVGAENYEQYF. CDR3 bases: TGTGCCAGCAGCTTAGTAGGGGCAGAAAATTACGAGCAGTACTTC. The whole variable domain, remainder taken from reference TRBV7-9 and TRBJ2-7, is DTGVSQNPRHKITKRGQNVTFRCDPISEHNRLYWYRQTLGQGPEFLTYFQNEAQLEKSRLLSDRFSAERPKGSFSTLEIQRTEQGDSAMYLCASSLVGAENYEQYFGPGTRLTVT.

The rearrangement links TRBV12-3 or TRBV12-4 to TRBJ2-3, with 7 bases fitting TRBD1. V lost 4 bases to trimming and J lost 0 bases; unmatched junction nucleotides: 4. CDR3 length equals 15 residues. The CDR3 DNA follows: TGTGCCAGCAGTTCGGACAGGAAAAGCACAGATACGCAGTATTTT. Its translation: CASSSDRKSTDTQYF.

The chain links TRBV12-3 or TRBV12-4 to TRBJ2-1; no clear D gene. The CDR3 has 14 amino acids. The V end was cut by 3 bases, the J end by 4 bases, with 10 bases between. CDR3 in amino acids: CASSFGRNYNEQFF. The CDR3 DNA is TGTGCCAGCAGTTTTGGACGAAATTACAATGAGCAGTTCTTC.

V and J are TRBV11-2 and TRBJ1-3; D possibly corresponds to TRBD1 (5 bases). The length of the CDR3 is 15 residues. Trimming removed 2 bases at V and 1 base at J, with 9 bases between. CDR1 and CDR2 from the germline V gene are SGHAT and FQNNGV. CDR3 sequence: CASSLQTVSGNTIYF. CDR3 nucleotides: TGTGCCAGCAGCTTACAGACAGTGTCTGGAAACACCATATATTTT.

This clonotype was seen a few times. V and J are TRBV2 and TRBJ1-2, with 7 bases matching TRBD1. The V gene end was trimmed by 3 bases and the J gene end by 5 bases; junction bases not matched to a gene: 3. Germline CDR1 reads SNHLY; CDR2 reads FYNNEI. The CDR3 is 13 amino acids. CDR3 protein: CASSDEGQYGYTF. CDR3 DNA: TGTGCCAGCAGTGACGAGGGACAGTATGGCTACACCTTC.

This clonotype was recorded a few times. The chain combines TRBV11-2 with TRBJ2-2, with 14 bases identical to TRBD2. This CDR3 comprises 20 residues. Per germline, CDR1 SGHAT and CDR2 FQNNGV. Trimming cost V 4 bases and J 4 bases; bases outside gene matches: 14. As DNA, the CDR3 is TGTGCCAGCAGCTCTGCCTCCGGGACTAGCGGGAGAATAAGCACCGGGGAGCTGTTTTTT. Its protein is CASSSASGTSGRISTGELFF.

The chain combines TRBV6-2 or TRBV6-3 with TRBJ1-5; no reliable D call. This CDR3 has 12 residues. Per the germline V gene, CDR1 is MNHEY and CDR2 is SVGEGT. The V gene lost 6 bases and the J gene lost 4 bases, with 7 bases spanning the gap. The chain's CDR3 is CASRDPNQPQHF. The CDR3 region has the DNA TGTGCCAGCAGGGACCCAAATCAGCCCCAGCATTTT.

This clonotype was seen a few times. The rearrangement joins TRBV4-3 to TRBJ1-1, with D perhaps matching TRBD1 (5 bases). Per the germline V gene, CDR1 is LGHNA and CDR2 is YSLEER. Trimming pared 2 bases from V and 3 bases from J, leaving 13 bases between. The CDR3 has 15 residues. The CDR3, as DNA: TGCGCCAGCAGCCAAACCGGGACGGGGGACACTGAAGCTTTCTTT. It translates to CASSQTGTGDTEAFF.

This rearrangement joins TRBV20-1 to TRBJ2-3; TRBD2 matches 9 bases. The germline V gene encodes CDR1 DFQATT and CDR2 SNEGSKA (reference sequence). There are 15 residues in the CDR3. Trimming removed 5 bases from V and 3 bases from J; junction bases left unmatched: 9. The CDR3 DNA sequence: TGCAGTGCTGTCCCGGGACTAGCTCGTACAGATACGCAGTATTTT. Amino acids: CSAVPGLARTDTQYF.

The genes are TRBV4-2 and TRBJ1-2; a weak D match, TRBD1 (5 bases). With 0 bases removed from V and 1 base from J, the gap between germline ends came to 12 bases. The V gene's germline CDR1 is LGHNA and CDR2 YNFKEQ. There are 16 residues in the CDR3. The CDR3 is CASSQDWGGGNYGYTF. In DNA form, the CDR3 reads TGTGCCAGCAGCCAAGATTGGGGCGGGGGTAACTATGGCTACACCTTC.

The V and J genes are TRBV2 and TRBJ2-4; possible D gene TRBD1, 6 bases. Trimming left V 7 bases short and J 8 bases short, with 12 bases between. From germline, CDR1 is SNHLY and CDR2 FYNNEI. The CDR3 spans 12 residues. The CDR3 spells CASKAGVDIQYF. The CDR3 coding sequence is TGTGCCAGCAAGGCAGGGGTGGACATTCAGTACTTC.

The J gene is TRBJ1-1, the V gene TRBV29-1; D call uncertain. The CDR3 covers 10 residues. Germline CDR1 and CDR2: SQVTM and ANQGSEA. V lost 4 bases and J 3 bases, leaving 3 bases between the germline ends. In DNA, the CDR3 is TGCAGCGTTGTGGACACTGAAGCTTTCTTT. As protein: CSVVDTEAFF.

This chain links TRBV6-5 with TRBJ2-2, with D hard to call. The germline V and J ends were trimmed by 2 bases and 0 bases, with 4 bases remaining between them. The CDR3 is 14 residues long. Germline V gene sequence: CDR1 MNHEY, CDR2 SVGAGI. CDR3 nucleotides: TGTGCCAGCAGTTACGGCGCGAACACCGGGGAGCTGTTTTTT. Translated, it gives CASSYGANTGELFF.

This clonotype has ten or more counts. The chain joins TRBV5-1 to TRBJ2-7; TRBD1 is a possible D gene (5 bases). The CDR3 covers 15 residues. The V gene's germline CDR1 is SGHRS and CDR2 YFSETQ. Trimming shortened V by 0 bases and J by 5 bases, and 15 bases separated the two germline ends. The CDR3 DNA sequence: TGCGCCAGCAGCTTGGGGACACCCCCTATAGACGAGCAGTACTTC. Amino acids: CASSLGTPPIDEQYF.

This clonotype came up once. V usage is TRBV20-1 and J usage is TRBJ1-1; possible D gene TRBD1, 5 bases. Germline lookup yields CDR1 DFQATT and CDR2 SNEGSKA (reference sequence). V was pared by 3 bases and J by 4 bases, with 12 bases between. This CDR3 has 13 amino acids. The CDR3 nucleotides read TGCAGTGCTAGTAGATGGGGGGGCACTGAAGCTTTCTTT. Amino acid sequence: CSASRWGGTEAFF.

In this sample, this clonotype turned up once. The gene calls are TRBV7-2 and TRBJ2-7; 11 positions match TRBD2. Looked up from germline, CDR1 is SGHTA and CDR2 is FQGNSA. This CDR3 has 15 residues. Unmatched junction bases numbered 4, after V lost 1 base and J lost 5 bases. CDR3 residues: CASSLETSGTHEQYF. In nucleotides, the CDR3 is TGTGCCAGCAGCTTAGAGACTAGCGGGACCCACGAGCAGTACTTC.

DNA of the CDR3: TGCAGTGCTAGAGGGAGGGCGGGGAGCTACGAGCAGTACTTC. It yields the protein CSARGRAGSYEQYF. This chain links TRBV20-1 with TRBJ2-7; a possible D gene is TRBD2 (6 bases). Germline loops: CDR1 DFQATT, CDR2 SNEGSKA (reference sequence). The CDR3 runs to 14 residues. With 1 base removed from V and 3 bases from J, the gap between germline ends came to 13 bases.

This chain links TRBV2 with TRBJ2-1; the D gene is possibly TRBD1 (7 bases). The ends were cut back, 10 bases at V and 2 bases at J, with 18 bases in the middle. The CDR3 totals 15 residues. Germline V gene lookup returns CDR1 SNHLY and CDR2 FYNNEI. The CDR3 DNA sequence: TGTGCCAACCCTTCGGCGGGACAGACCTACAATGAGCAGTTCTTC. Protein: CANPSAGQTYNEQFF.

This chain links TRBV7-9 with TRBJ2-5, with D uncertain. Trimming pared 2 bases from V and 1 base from J, leaving 11 bases between. The CDR3 spans 15 residues. Germline V gives CDR1 SEHNR, CDR2 FQNEAQ (reference sequence). The CDR3 bases are TGTGCCAGCAGCTTACCCCAAGACTTCCAAGAGACCCAGTACTTC. This gives the protein CASSLPQDFQETQYF.

This clonotype was counted between two and nine times. The chain's CDR3 is CASSRGLENTEAFF. In DNA form, the CDR3 reads TGCGCCAGCAGCCGGGGGCTAGAGAACACTGAAGCTTTCTTT. This sequence joins TRBV5-1 and TRBJ1-1, with D maybe TRBD1 (6 bases). The ends were cut back, 4 bases at V and 1 base at J, with 11 bases in the middle. CDR1 and CDR2 (germline): SGHRS, YFSETQ. CDR3 size: 14 residues.

The J gene is TRBJ2-2, the V gene TRBV5-1; the match to TRBD2 covers 8 bases. The germline CDR1 and CDR2 sequences are SGHRS and YFSETQ. The V gene end was trimmed by 0 bases and the J gene end by 4 bases; junction bases not matched to a gene: 8. The CDR3 extends over 17 amino acids. This chain's CDR3 is CASSLGWTSRATGELFF. CDR3 DNA: TGCGCCAGCAGCTTGGGGTGGACTAGCCGTGCCACCGGGGAGCTGTTTTTT. The full variable domain, with the rest looked up from reference TRBV5-1 and TRBJ2-2, is KAGVTQTPRYLIKTRGQQVTLSCSPISGHRSVSWYQQTPGQGLQFLFEYFSETQRNKGNFPGRFSGRQFSNSRSEMNVSTLELGDSALYLCASSLGWTSRATGELFFGEGSRLTVL.

This clonotype was recorded a few times. The CDR3 is CASRLGGRTFMNTEAFF. The CDR3 nucleotides are TGTGCCAGTAGGCTCGGGGGGCGTACTTTTATGAACACTGAAGCTTTCTTT. V usage is TRBV19 and J usage is TRBJ1-1, with D possibly being TRBD1 (6 bases). The germline gives CDR1 LNHDA, CDR2 SQIVND (reference sequence). CDR3 length: 17 residues. V lost 6 bases to trimming and J lost 0 bases, with 20 bases between them.

The rearrangement joins TRBV20-1 to TRBJ2-7; no firm D call. Trimming left V 4 bases short and J 0 bases short, with 13 bases between. The germline V gene has CDR1 DFQATT and CDR2 SNEGSKA (reference sequence). This CDR3 has 14 amino acids. CDR3 region: CSAKTRAPSYEQYF. The CDR3 DNA reads as TGCAGTGCTAAAACCCGGGCTCCCTCCTACGAGCAGTACTTC.

The V gene is TRBV4-3, the J gene TRBJ2-1; 7 nucleotides align to TRBD1. Germline V gene lookup returns CDR1 LGHNA and CDR2 YSLEER. The trim removed 0 bases at V and 5 bases at J, leaving 10 bases unmatched. This CDR3 is 17 amino acids long. Written as DNA, the CDR3 is TGCGCCAGCAGCCAAGAAAGGCTAAGGGGGCAAAACAATGAGCAGTTCTTC. Amino acid sequence: CASSQERLRGQNNEQFF.

Points on this clonotype: One junction end disagrees with the germline gene, perhaps due to a read error. The chain uses TRBV12-3 or TRBV12-4 and TRBJ2-2; D possibly corresponds to TRBD2 (5 bases). CDR3 size: 14 residues. CDR3 in DNA: TGTGCCAGCAGTTTAACCGGGTACACCGGGGAGCCGTTTTTT. This sequence encodes CASSLTGYTGEPFF.

The V gene is TRBV20-1, the J gene TRBJ2-5; maybe TRBD1 (6 bases). Germline V gene sequence: CDR1 DFQATT, CDR2 SNEGSKA (reference sequence). Trimming removed 6 bases at V and 1 base at J, with 18 bases between. CDR3 length: 15 residues. The CDR3 sequence is CSAAPPLDSQETQYF. DNA of the CDR3: TGCAGTGCCGCCCCCCCTCTGGACAGCCAAGAGACCCAGTACTTC.

This clonotype was counted only a few times. The chain links TRBV7-9 to TRBJ1-1; D gene uncertain. Germline V gene sequence: CDR1 SEHNR, CDR2 FQNEAQ (reference sequence). Trimming pared 2 bases from V and 2 bases from J, leaving 12 bases between. The CDR3 totals 15 residues. The CDR3 DNA is TGTGCCAGCAGCTTACCACTGGCCTCTAACACTGAAGCTTTCTTT. Protein product: CASSLPLASNTEAFF. Together with reference TRBV7-9 and TRBJ1-1, the CDR3 gives the full variable domain: DTGVSQNPRHKITKRGQNVTFRCDPISEHNRLYWYRQTLGQGPEFLTYFQNEAQLEKSRLLSDRFSAERPKGSFSTLEIQRTEQGDSAMYLCASSLPLASNTEAFFGQGTRLTVV.

This clonotype has more than one count but fewer than ten. V usage is TRBV3-1 and J usage is TRBJ2-1; a possible D gene is TRBD2 (6 bases). The ends were cut back, 4 bases at V and 8 bases at J, with 18 bases in the middle. Germline V gene sequence: CDR1 LGHDT, CDR2 YNNKEL (reference sequence). The CDR3 spans 15 residues. In nucleotides, the CDR3 is TGTGCCAGCAGCCGCGGGAAAGCTCCCGCCGATGAGCAGTTCTTC. The encoded protein is CASSRGKAPADEQFF.

CDR3 sequence (DNA): TGTGCCAGCAGCTTAGGCCAGGGGGCTTCCAATGAGCAGTTCTTC. This translates into CASSLGQGASNEQFF. This sequence joins TRBV7-9 and TRBJ2-1, with TRBD1 identical over 8 bases. CDR1 and CDR2 from the germline V gene are SEHNR and FQNEAQ (reference sequence). The CDR3 runs 15 residues. The V segment lost 1 base and the J segment 6 bases; nucleotides outside the gene matches: 5.